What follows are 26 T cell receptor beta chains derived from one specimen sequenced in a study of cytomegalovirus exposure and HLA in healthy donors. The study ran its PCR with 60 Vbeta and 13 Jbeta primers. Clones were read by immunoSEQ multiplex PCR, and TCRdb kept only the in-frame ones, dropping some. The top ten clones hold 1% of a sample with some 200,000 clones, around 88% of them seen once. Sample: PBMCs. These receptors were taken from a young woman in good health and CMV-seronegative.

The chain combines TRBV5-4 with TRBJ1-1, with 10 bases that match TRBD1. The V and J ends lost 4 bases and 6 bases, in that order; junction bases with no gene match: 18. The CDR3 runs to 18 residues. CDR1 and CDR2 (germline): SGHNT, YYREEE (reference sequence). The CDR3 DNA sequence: TGTGCCAGCAGCCCCCGGGACAGGGGAATTCTCCTTAGCTCTGAAGCTTTCTTT. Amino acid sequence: CASSPRDRGILLSSEAFF.

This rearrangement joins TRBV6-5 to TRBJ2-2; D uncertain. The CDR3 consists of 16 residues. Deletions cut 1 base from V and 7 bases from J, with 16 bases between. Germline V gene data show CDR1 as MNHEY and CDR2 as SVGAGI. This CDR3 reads CASSYLATNGFGELFF. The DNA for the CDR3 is TGTGCCAGCAGTTACTTGGCCACCAACGGGTTCGGGGAGCTGTTTTTT.

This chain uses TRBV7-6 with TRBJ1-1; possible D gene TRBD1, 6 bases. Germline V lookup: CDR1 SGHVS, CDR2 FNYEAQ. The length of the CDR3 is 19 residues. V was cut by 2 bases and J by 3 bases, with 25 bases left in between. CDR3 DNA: TGTGCCAGCAGCTTACGGATGGGGGGGCGCTTGGGGGAGGACACTGAAGCTTTCTTT. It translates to CASSLRMGGRLGEDTEAFF.

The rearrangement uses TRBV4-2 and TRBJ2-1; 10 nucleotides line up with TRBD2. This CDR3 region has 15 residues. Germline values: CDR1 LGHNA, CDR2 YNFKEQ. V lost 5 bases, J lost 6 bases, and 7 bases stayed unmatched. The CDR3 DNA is TGTGCCAGCAGCTCGAGCGGGGGGGCCTTCAATGAGCAGTTCTTC. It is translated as CASSSSGGAFNEQFF.

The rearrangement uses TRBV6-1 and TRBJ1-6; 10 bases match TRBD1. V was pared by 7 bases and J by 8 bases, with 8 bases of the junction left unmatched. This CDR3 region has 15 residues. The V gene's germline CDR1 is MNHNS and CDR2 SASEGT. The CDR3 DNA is TGTGCCAGCATCCCCTCGGGGACAGGGGATTCACCCCTCCACTTT. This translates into CASIPSGTGDSPLHF.

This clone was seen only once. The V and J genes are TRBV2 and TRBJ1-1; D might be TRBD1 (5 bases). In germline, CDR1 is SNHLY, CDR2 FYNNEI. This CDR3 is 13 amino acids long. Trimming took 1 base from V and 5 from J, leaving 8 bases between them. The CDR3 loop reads CASSEGGGTEAFF. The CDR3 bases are TGTGCCAGCAGTGAAGGGGGGGGGACTGAAGCTTTCTTT.

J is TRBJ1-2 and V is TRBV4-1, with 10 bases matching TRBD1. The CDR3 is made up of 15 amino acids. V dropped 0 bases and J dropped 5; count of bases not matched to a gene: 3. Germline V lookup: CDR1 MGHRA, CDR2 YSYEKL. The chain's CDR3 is CASSQEPGQGYGYTF. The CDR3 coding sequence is TGCGCCAGCAGCCAAGAACCGGGACAGGGGTATGGCTACACCTTC.

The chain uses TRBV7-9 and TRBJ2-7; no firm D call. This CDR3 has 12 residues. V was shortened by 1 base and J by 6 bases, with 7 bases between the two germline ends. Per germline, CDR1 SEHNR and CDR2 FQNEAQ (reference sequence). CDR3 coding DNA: TGTGCCAGCAGCTTAGGCCAGTTCGAGCAGTACTTC. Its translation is CASSLGQFEQYF. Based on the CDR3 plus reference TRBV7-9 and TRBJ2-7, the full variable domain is DTGVSQNPRHKITKRGQNVTFRCDPISEHNRLYWYRQTLGQGPEFLTYFQNEAQLEKSRLLSDRFSAERPKGSFSTLEIQRTEQGDSAMYLCASSLGQFEQYFGPGTRLTVT.

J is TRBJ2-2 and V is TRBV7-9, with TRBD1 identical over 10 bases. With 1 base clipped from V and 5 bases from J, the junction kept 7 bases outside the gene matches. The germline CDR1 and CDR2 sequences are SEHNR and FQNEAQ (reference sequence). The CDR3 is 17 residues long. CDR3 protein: CASSLGGGTGDTGELFF. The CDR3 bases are TGTGCCAGCAGCTTAGGTGGAGGGACAGGGGATACCGGGGAGCTGTTTTTT.

The CDR3 region has the DNA TGTGCCAGCAGTTACGGCGGGGAAACTGAAGCTTTCTTT. It is translated as CASSYGGETEAFF. The gene calls are TRBV6-5 and TRBJ1-1; D gene unclear. CDR1 MNHEY and CDR2 SVGAGI come from the germline V gene. V lost 2 bases and J lost 5, with 9 bases in between. This CDR3 is 13 amino acids long.

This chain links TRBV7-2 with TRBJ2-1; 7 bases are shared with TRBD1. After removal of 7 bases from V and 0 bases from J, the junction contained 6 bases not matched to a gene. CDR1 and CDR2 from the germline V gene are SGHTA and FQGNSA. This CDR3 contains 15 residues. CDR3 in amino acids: CASTPGGSSYNEQFF. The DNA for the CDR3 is TGTGCCAGCACCCCAGGGGGTAGCTCCTACAATGAGCAGTTCTTC.

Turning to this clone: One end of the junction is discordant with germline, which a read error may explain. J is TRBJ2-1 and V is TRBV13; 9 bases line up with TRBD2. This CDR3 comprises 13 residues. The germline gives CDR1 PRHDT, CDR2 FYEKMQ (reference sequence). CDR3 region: CASRLAGDHEQFF. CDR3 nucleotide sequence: TGTGCCAGCAGATTAGCGGGGGATCATGAGCAGTTCTTC. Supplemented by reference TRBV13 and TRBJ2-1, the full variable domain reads AAGVIQSPRHLIKEKRETATLKCYPIPRHDTVYWYQQGPGQDPQFLISFYEKMQSDKGSIPDRFSAQQFSDYHSELNMSSLELGDSALYFCASRLAGDHEQFFGPGTRLTVL.

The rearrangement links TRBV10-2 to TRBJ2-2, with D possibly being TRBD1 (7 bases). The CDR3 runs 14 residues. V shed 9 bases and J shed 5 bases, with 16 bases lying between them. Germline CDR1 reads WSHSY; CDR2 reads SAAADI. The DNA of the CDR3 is TGCGCCAGTAGGGACTCAGGGGGGACCGGGGAGCTGTTTTTT. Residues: CASRDSGGTGELFF.

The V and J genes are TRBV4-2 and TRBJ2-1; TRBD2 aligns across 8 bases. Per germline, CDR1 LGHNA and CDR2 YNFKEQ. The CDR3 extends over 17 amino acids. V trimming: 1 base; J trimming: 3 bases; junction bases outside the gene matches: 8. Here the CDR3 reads CASSQVIGGAIYNEQFF. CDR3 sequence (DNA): TGTGCCAGCAGCCAAGTTATCGGGGGGGCTATCTACAATGAGCAGTTCTTC.

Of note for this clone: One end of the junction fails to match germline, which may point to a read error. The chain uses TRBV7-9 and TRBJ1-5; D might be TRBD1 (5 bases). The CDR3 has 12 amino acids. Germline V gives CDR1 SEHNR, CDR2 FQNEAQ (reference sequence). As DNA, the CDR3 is TGTTCCAGCAGCCCAGGGAATCAGCCCCAGCATTTT. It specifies CSSSPGNQPQHF.

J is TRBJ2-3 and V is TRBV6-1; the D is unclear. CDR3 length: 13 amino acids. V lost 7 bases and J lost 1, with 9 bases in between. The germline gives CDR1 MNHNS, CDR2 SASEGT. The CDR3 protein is CASIGHRTDTQYF. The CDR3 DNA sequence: TGTGCCAGCATCGGTCACCGCACAGATACGCAGTATTTT.

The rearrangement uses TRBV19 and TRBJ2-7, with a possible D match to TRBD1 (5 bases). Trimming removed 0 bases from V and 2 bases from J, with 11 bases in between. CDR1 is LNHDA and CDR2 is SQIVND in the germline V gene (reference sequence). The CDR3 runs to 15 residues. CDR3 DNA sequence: TGTGCCAGTAGTATAGAGGGGCTAGGGCCCTACGAGCAGTACTTC. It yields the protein CASSIEGLGPYEQYF.

The CDR3 here is CASSPDRGSHEQYF. The CDR3 bases are TGTGCCAGCAGCCCGGACAGGGGTTCCCACGAGCAGTACTTC. The chain carries TRBV6-5 and TRBJ2-7; 9 bases are shared with TRBD1. With V trimmed by 6 bases and J by 5 bases, 8 bases remained unmatched. The germline V gene encodes CDR1 MNHEY and CDR2 SVGAGI. The CDR3 sequence is 14 residues long.

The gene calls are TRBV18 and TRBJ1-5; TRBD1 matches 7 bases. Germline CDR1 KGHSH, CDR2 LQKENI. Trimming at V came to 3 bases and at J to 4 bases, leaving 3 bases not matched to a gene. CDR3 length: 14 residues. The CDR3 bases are TGTGCCAGCTCACCGGGACAGAGAAATCAGCCCCAGCATTTT. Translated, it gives CASSPGQRNQPQHF.

The CDR3 DNA reads as TGTGCCAGCAGCTATTCGGGGAGACAACCAAAACTGTTTTTT. It is translated as CASSYSGRQPKLFF. The chain is built from TRBV7-9 and TRBJ1-4; D is uncertain. The CDR3 is 14 residues long. CDR1 SEHNR and CDR2 FQNEAQ come from the germline V gene (reference sequence). Trimming stripped 4 bases from V and 10 bases from J, with 16 bases between.

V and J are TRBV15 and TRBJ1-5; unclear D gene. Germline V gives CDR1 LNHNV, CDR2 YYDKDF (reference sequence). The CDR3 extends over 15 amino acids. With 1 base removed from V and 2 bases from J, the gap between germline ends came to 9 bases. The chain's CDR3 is CATSRVAEGNQPQHF. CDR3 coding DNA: TGTGCCACCAGCAGAGTCGCGGAGGGCAATCAGCCCCAGCATTTT.

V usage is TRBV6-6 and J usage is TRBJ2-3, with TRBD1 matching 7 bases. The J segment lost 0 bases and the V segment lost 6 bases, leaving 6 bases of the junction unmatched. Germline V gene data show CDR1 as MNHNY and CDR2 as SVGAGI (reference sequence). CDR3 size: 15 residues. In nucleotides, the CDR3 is TGTGCCAGCAGGGACACAGGGGACAGCACAGATACGCAGTATTTT. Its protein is CASRDTGDSTDTQYF.

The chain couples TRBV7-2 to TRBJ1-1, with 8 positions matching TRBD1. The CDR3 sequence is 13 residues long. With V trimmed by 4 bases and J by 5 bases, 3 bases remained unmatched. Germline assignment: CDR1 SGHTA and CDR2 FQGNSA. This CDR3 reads CASSSRGRTEAFF. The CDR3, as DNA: TGTGCCAGCAGCTCCAGGGGGCGAACTGAAGCTTTCTTT.

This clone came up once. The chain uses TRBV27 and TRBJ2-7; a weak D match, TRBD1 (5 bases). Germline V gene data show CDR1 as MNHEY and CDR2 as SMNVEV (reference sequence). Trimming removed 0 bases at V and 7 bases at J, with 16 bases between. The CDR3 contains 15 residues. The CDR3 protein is CASSLSPARVREQYF. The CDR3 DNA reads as TGTGCCAGCAGTTTATCGCCGGCCAGGGTCAGGGAGCAGTACTTC.

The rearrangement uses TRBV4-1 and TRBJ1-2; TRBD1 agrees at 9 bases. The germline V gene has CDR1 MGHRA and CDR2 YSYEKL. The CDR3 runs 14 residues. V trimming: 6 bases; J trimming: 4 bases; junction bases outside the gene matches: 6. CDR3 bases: TGCGCCAGCAGACAACCGGGACAGGGCTATGGCTACACCTTC. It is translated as CASRQPGQGYGYTF.

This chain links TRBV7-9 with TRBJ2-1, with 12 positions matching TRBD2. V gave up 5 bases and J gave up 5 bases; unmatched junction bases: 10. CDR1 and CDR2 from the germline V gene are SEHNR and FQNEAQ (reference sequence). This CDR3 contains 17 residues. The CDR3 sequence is CASSRLGTSGRHNEQFF. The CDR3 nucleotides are TGTGCCAGCAGCAGACTAGGGACTAGCGGGCGGCACAATGAGCAGTTCTTC.